The 11 T cell receptor beta chains in this list originate from one sample, sequenced in a study of blood T cell repertoires in COVID-19. The table came from immunoSEQ multiplex PCR; TCRdb's copy has only in-frame clones and leaves some out. The top ten hold about a sixth of the sample, which has around 25,000 clones, 90% to 95% seen once. The specimen was peripheral blood. These receptors all stem from a human donor with active COVID-19. The donor label of this sample is uncertain.

The V and J genes are TRBV6-5 and TRBJ2-1; maybe TRBD1 (6 bases). This CDR3 region has 13 residues. V was clipped by 4 bases and J by 5 bases, with 9 bases between them. From germline, CDR1 is MNHEY and CDR2 SVGAGI. The CDR3 DNA sequence: TGTGCCAGCAGTTTCGGGACAAACAATGAGCAGTTCTTC. This encodes CASSFGTNNEQFF.

The table lists this clone with a few counts. V and J are TRBV6-5 and TRBJ1-3; 7 bases align to TRBD1. Per the germline V gene, CDR1 is MNHEY and CDR2 is SVGAGI. The CDR3 is made up of 15 amino acids. The trim removed 6 bases at V and 0 bases at J, leaving 5 bases unmatched. This CDR3 reads CASRGTASSGNTIYF. CDR3 coding DNA: TGTGCCAGCAGGGGGACAGCTAGCTCTGGAAACACCATATATTTT.

The chain has TRBV19 and TRBJ2-3; 10 bases agree with TRBD2. The CDR3 loop spans 17 amino acids. J gave up 7 bases and V 7 bases, and 17 bases lay outside the gene matches. Germline V gene lookup returns CDR1 LNHDA and CDR2 SQIVND (reference sequence). CDR3 sequence: CASKGSPSGGAINTQYF. The CDR3 bases are TGTGCCAGTAAAGGATCTCCCAGCGGGGGGGCCATAAATACGCAGTATTTT.

This sequence joins TRBV5-4 and TRBJ2-4; 10 nucleotides agree with TRBD1. CDR1 SGHNT and CDR2 YYREEE come from the germline V gene (reference sequence). V gave up 2 bases and J gave up 4 bases; unmatched junction bases: 6. This CDR3 is built from 16 residues. CDR3 coding DNA: TGTGCCAGCAGCTTACTGACAGGGGGCCGGAAAAACATTCAGTACTTC. It yields the protein CASSLLTGGRKNIQYF.

The CDR3 bases are TGTGCCAGCAGTGAAGCGCTTCTGCAGGGTAGAATAAACATTCAGTACTTC. Its protein is CASSEALLQGRINIQYF. V usage is TRBV6-1 and J usage is TRBJ2-4; tentative D call: TRBD1 (5 bases). The CDR3 consists of 17 residues. Trimming shortened V by 0 bases and J by 6 bases, and 18 bases separated the two germline ends. Germline loops: CDR1 MNHNS, CDR2 SASEGT.

The chain recombines TRBV6-1 with TRBJ2-7, with 7 bases aligning to TRBD1. Looked up from germline, CDR1 is MNHNS and CDR2 is SASEGT. The CDR3 is 14 amino acids. Losses at the gene ends were 3 bases for V and 4 bases for J; bases not matched to a gene: 6. CDR3: CASSDTGTAYEQYF. For the CDR3, the DNA is TGTGCCAGCAGTGACACCGGGACAGCTTACGAGCAGTACTTC.

The chain carries TRBV5-5 and TRBJ1-1; unclear D gene. Trimming took off 1 base at V and 1 base at J, with 8 bases between the two ends. CDR3 size: 14 residues. Germline CDR1 SGHKS, CDR2 YYEKEE (reference sequence). CDR3 loop: CASSLSHSNTEAFF. Written as DNA, the CDR3 is TGTGCCAGCAGCTTGAGTCACTCGAACACTGAAGCTTTCTTT.

The chain joins TRBV2 to TRBJ2-7, with D tentatively TRBD2 (5 bases). Germline CDR1 reads SNHLY; CDR2 reads FYNNEI. The CDR3 contains 14 residues. Trimming pared 1 base from V and 7 bases from J, leaving 14 bases between. The CDR3 coding sequence is TGTGCCAGCAGTGAAGTGGTGCGGGTTGGGGAGCAGTACTTC. Translated: CASSEVVRVGEQYF.

The chain couples TRBV2 to TRBJ1-1; the D is unclear. This CDR3 comprises 16 residues. Trimming pared 6 bases from V and 3 bases from J, leaving 20 bases between. Germline V lookup: CDR1 SNHLY, CDR2 FYNNEI. The CDR3 here is CASRMAKTRYDTEAFF. As DNA, the CDR3 is TGTGCCAGCAGAATGGCAAAAACGAGGTATGACACTGAAGCTTTCTTT.

The rearrangement joins TRBV19 to TRBJ1-5; 7 bases map to TRBD1. The CDR3 is 17 residues long. J lost 4 bases, V lost 3 bases, and 12 bases had no gene match. Germline CDR1 reads LNHDA; CDR2 reads SQIVND (reference sequence). The CDR3 region is CASSMDRRGMKNQPQHF. As DNA, the CDR3 is TGTGCCAGTAGTATGGACAGGCGAGGGATGAAGAATCAGCCCCAGCATTTT.

The rearrangement joins TRBV6-2 or TRBV6-3 to TRBJ1-1; possible D gene TRBD1, 5 bases. There are 16 residues in the CDR3. Germline CDR1 is MNHEY and CDR2 is SVGEGT. V was pared by 2 bases and J by 3 bases, with 16 bases between. The CDR3 coding sequence is TGTGCCAGCAGTTACGATCCAACAGGAGGGTACACTGAAGCTTTCTTT. Protein: CASSYDPTGGYTEAFF.